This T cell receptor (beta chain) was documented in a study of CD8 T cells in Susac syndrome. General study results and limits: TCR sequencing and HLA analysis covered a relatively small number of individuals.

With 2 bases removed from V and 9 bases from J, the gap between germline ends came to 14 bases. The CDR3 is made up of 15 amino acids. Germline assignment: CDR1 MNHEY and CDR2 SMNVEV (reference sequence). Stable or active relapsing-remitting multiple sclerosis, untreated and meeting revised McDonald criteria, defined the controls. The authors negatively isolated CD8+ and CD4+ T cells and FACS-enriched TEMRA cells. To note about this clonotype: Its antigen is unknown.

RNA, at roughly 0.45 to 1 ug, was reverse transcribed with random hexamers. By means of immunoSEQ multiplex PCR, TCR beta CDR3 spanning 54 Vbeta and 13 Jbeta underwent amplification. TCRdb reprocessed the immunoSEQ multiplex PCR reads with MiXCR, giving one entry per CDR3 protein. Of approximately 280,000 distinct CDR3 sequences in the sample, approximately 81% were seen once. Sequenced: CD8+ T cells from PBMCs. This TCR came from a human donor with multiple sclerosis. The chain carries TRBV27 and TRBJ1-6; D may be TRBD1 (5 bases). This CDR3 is CASSLPSGLGSPLHF. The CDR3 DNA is TGTGCCAGCAGTTTACCCTCAGGGTTGGGTTCACCCCTCCACTTT.